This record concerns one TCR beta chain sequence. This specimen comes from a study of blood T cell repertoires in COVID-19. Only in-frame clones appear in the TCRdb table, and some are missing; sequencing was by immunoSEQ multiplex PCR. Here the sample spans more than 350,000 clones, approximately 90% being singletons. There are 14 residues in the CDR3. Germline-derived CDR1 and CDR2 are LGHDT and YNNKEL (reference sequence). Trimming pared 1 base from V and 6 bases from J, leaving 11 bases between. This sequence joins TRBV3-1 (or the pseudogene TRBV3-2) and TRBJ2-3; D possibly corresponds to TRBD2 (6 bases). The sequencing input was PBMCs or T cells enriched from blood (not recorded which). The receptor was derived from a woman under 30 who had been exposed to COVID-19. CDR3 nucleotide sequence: TGTGCCAGCAGCCAAGTAGTGGGGAGGGATACGCAGTATTTT. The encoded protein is CASSQVVGRDTQYF.